The 28 T cell receptor beta chains listed next were all sequenced from one sample in a study of shared clonotypes between healthy human individuals. The table came from immunoSEQ multiplex PCR; TCRdb's copy has only in-frame clones and leaves some out. The table lists about 1.1 million clones, 75% to 80% of them singletons. Material: memory CD4+ T cells from PBMCs. Subset defined: CD45RA-negative fraction. Source of these receptors: a man aged 18 to 30 in good health. Some clones in this sample may be carry-over from other donors' samples.

The chain joins TRBV7-2 to TRBJ1-1; tentatively, D is TRBD1 (5 bases). The CDR3 is 14 amino acids. The V and J ends lost 7 bases and 1 base respectively, with 13 bases between them. CDR1 and CDR2 from the germline V gene are SGHTA and FQGNSA. The CDR3 region is CASNVGHSNTEAFF. CDR3 DNA: TGTGCCAGCAATGTAGGACACTCGAACACTGAAGCTTTCTTT.

This clone was seen many times. The chain uses TRBV5-1 and TRBJ1-3; no firm D call. Trimming pared 0 bases from V and 0 bases from J, leaving 7 bases between. This CDR3 comprises 15 residues. Germline V lookup: CDR1 SGHRS, CDR2 YFSETQ. In nucleotides, the CDR3 is TGCGCCAGCAGCTTGGGGCTCAACTCTGGAAACACCATATATTTT. It is translated as CASSLGLNSGNTIYF.

The chain is built from TRBV7-9 and TRBJ2-1; 7 bases are a match to TRBD2. This CDR3 has 15 residues. With V trimmed by 1 base and J by 13 bases, 13 bases remained unmatched. Looked up from germline, CDR1 is SEHNR and CDR2 is FQNEAQ (reference sequence). As DNA, the CDR3 is TGTGCCAGCAGCTTAGTGGTGGGACTAATGTTATCACAGTTCTTC. Translated, it gives CASSLVVGLMLSQFF.

Only one count was recorded for this clone. This CDR3 is CASSQDWGGRAAYNEQFF. For the CDR3, the DNA is TGCGCCAGCAGCCAAGATTGGGGCGGGAGGGCCGCGTACAATGAGCAGTTCTTC. V and J are TRBV4-1 and TRBJ2-1; TRBD2 aligns across 9 bases. The ends lost 0 bases at V and 4 bases at J; junction bases unmatched: 10. The CDR3 totals 18 residues. Germline V CDR1 and CDR2: MGHRA, YSYEKL.

The V call is TRBV6-1, the J call TRBJ2-6, with D hard to call. The CDR3 extends over 15 amino acids. Trimming cost V 4 bases and J 0 bases, with 7 bases left between them. CDR1 MNHNS and CDR2 SASEGT come from the germline V gene. In DNA, the CDR3 is TGTGCCAGCAGTGTATTCACCTCTGGGGCCAACGTCCTGACTTTC. This encodes CASSVFTSGANVLTF.

The rearrangement joins TRBV5-5 to TRBJ2-7; 7 bases map to TRBD2. The CDR3 covers 15 residues. V was clipped by 0 bases and J by 2 bases; unmatched bases: 5. Germline CDR1 reads SGHKS; CDR2 reads YYEKEE (reference sequence). CDR3 amino acids: CASSLDGGGTYEQYF. CDR3 in DNA: TGTGCCAGCAGCTTGGATGGCGGGGGTACCTACGAGCAGTACTTC.

This chain links TRBV4-2 with TRBJ2-7; D unclear. V dropped 4 bases and J dropped 2 bases, with 12 bases sitting between them. The CDR3 covers 14 residues. CDR1 LGHNA and CDR2 YNFKEQ come from the germline V gene. The CDR3 loop reads CASSLRLGPYEQYF. As DNA, the CDR3 is TGTGCCAGCAGCCTCCGGCTCGGTCCCTACGAGCAGTACTTC.

The V call is TRBV7-9, the J call TRBJ2-3; D is uncertain. Germline V CDR1 and CDR2: SEHNR, FQNEAQ (reference sequence). The CDR3 has 14 residues. Trimming stripped 10 bases from V and 1 base from J, with 15 bases between. Written as DNA, the CDR3 is TGTGCCACCCATACCAAAGGTGGCACAGATACGCAGTATTTT. Translating gives CATHTKGGTDTQYF.

As regards this clone: Sequence at one end of the junction differs from germline and may be a read error. This sequence joins TRBV15 and TRBJ1-1; weak D call: TRBD1 (6 bases). CDR3 length equals 15 residues. Germline values: CDR1 LNHNV, CDR2 YYDKDF (reference sequence). The DNA of the CDR3 is TGTGCCACCAGCAGGGAGGACAGTGGGAACGCTGAAGCTTTCTTT. As protein: CATSREDSGNAEAFF.

This clone appeared a few times. This chain links TRBV5-1 with TRBJ2-5, with TRBD2 matching 7 bases. The V gene's germline CDR1 is SGHRS and CDR2 YFSETQ. The CDR3 has 15 amino acids. Trimming at V came to 2 bases and at J to 0 bases, leaving 4 bases not matched to a gene. The CDR3: CASSLMAGDQETQYF. The CDR3 bases are TGCGCCAGCAGCTTAATGGCGGGGGACCAAGAGACCCAGTACTTC.

This clone has more than one count but fewer than ten. The chain uses TRBV18 and TRBJ2-5; no reliable D call. Trimming took off 2 bases at V and 3 bases at J, with 10 bases between the two ends. CDR3 length: 14 residues. Germline values: CDR1 KGHSH, CDR2 LQKENI. CDR3 sequence reads: CASSPGIVEETQYF. The CDR3 DNA reads TGTGCCAGCTCACCAGGCATAGTAGAAGAGACCCAGTACTTC.

The CDR3 DNA reads TGTGCCAGCAGGGTCGAGCGCTACACCTTC. Protein product: CASRVERYTF. V gene TRBV2 combines with J gene TRBJ1-2; D unresolved. CDR1 is SNHLY, CDR2 FYNNEI, per germline. This CDR3 spans 10 amino acids. The V gene lost 6 bases and the J gene lost 9 bases, with 8 bases spanning the gap.

As regards this clone: This sample includes further DNA sequences coding for the same CDR3. The chain recombines TRBV7-3 with TRBJ2-2, with D possibly matching TRBD2 (5 bases). CDR3 size: 16 residues. Between the trimmed V and J ends, which lost 1 base and 2 bases, there was a span of 11 bases. Germline V gene data show CDR1 as SGHTA and CDR2 as FQGTGA. As DNA, the CDR3 is TGTGCCAGCAGCTTAATACCGAGGGCTAACACCGGGGAGCTGTTTTTT. Translating gives CASSLIPRANTGELFF.

The V call is TRBV5-1, the J call TRBJ1-1; D may be TRBD1 (6 bases). CDR3 length: 15 amino acids. From germline, CDR1 is SGHRS and CDR2 YFSETQ. Trimming stripped 4 bases from V and 1 base from J, with 14 bases between. CDR3 DNA sequence: TGCGCCAGCAGCGAGGGGGGTCTAGGGAACACTGAAGCTTTCTTT. This translates into CASSEGGLGNTEAFF.

The V call is TRBV19, the J call TRBJ2-7; possible D gene TRBD2, 6 bases. The ends were cut back, 4 bases at V and 0 bases at J, with 13 bases in the middle. The germline CDR1 and CDR2 sequences are LNHDA and SQIVND (reference sequence). The CDR3 is 15 amino acids. As DNA, the CDR3 is TGTGCCAGTAGTACCCAACTAGCCGCCTCCTACGAGCAGTACTTC. Translating it yields CASSTQLAASYEQYF. Looking up the rest from reference TRBV19 and TRBJ2-7 gives the full variable domain: DGGITQSPKYLFRKEGQNVTLSCEQNLNHDAMYWYRQDPGQGLRLIYYSQIVNDFQKGDIAEGYSVSREKKESFPLTVTSAQKNPTAFYLCASSTQLAASYEQYFGPGTRLTVT.

The chain uses TRBV7-6 and TRBJ2-3, with D possibly being TRBD2 (5 bases). Germline V gene sequence: CDR1 SGHVS, CDR2 FNYEAQ. Trimming left V 0 bases short and J 6 bases short, with 7 bases between. This CDR3 spans 13 amino acids. For the CDR3, the DNA is TGTGCCAGCAGCTTAGCGGGAGTGGATACGCAGTATTTT. Its translation: CASSLAGVDTQYF.

V is TRBV5-8 and J is TRBJ1-2; 12 nucleotides line up with TRBD1. V shed 7 bases and J 7 bases; nucleotides not matched to a gene: 14. CDR1 and CDR2 (germline): SGHTS, YDEGEE. This CDR3 region has 16 residues. The DNA for the CDR3 is TGTGCCAGCCTGGGACAGGGGGCAGCCTTTTGGTTTGGCTACACCTTC. Residues: CASLGQGAAFWFGYTF.

The chain links TRBV7-6 to TRBJ2-3; D ambiguous. Germline values: CDR1 SGHVS, CDR2 FNYEAQ. The CDR3 sequence is 13 residues long. The V gene lost 5 bases and the J gene lost 6 bases, with 12 bases spanning the gap. CDR3 coding DNA: TGTGCCAGCAGCCCGTCAATTCGCGATACGCAGTATTTT. Its translation is CASSPSIRDTQYF.

This clone was counted ten times or more. The chain combines TRBV29-1 with TRBJ1-2, with 10 positions matching TRBD1. Germline V gene lookup returns CDR1 SQVTM and CDR2 ANQGSEA. The CDR3 is 16 residues long. J was trimmed by 4 bases and V by 0 bases; bases with no gene match: 8. The CDR3 DNA sequence: TGCAGCGTTGAAGATAGGGGGACAGGGGCCTCCTATGGCTACACCTTC. This codes for CSVEDRGTGASYGYTF.

The J gene is TRBJ2-7, the V gene TRBV6-5, with D hard to call. Looked up from germline, CDR1 is MNHEY and CDR2 is SVGAGI. Between the trimmed V and J ends, which lost 10 bases and 5 bases, there was a span of 18 bases. There are 13 residues in the CDR3. The CDR3 spells CATQLRFGNEQYF. Here the CDR3 DNA reads TGTGCCACCCAGTTAAGGTTCGGTAACGAGCAGTACTTC.

The chain joins TRBV25-1 to TRBJ2-1; 8 nucleotides align to TRBD1. This CDR3 is built from 13 residues. With V trimmed by 7 bases and J by 6 bases, 5 bases remained unmatched. Germline loops: CDR1 MGHDK, CDR2 SYGVNS. CDR3 protein: CASTSTGANEQFF. CDR3 nucleotide sequence: TGTGCCAGCACCTCGACAGGGGCCAATGAGCAGTTCTTC.

Regarding this clone: This same CDR3 is encoded by further DNA sequences in the sample. The rearrangement links TRBV5-1 to TRBJ2-7; D ambiguous. V lost 1 base to trimming and J lost 0 bases, with 2 bases between them. The CDR3 consists of 12 residues. CDR1 is SGHRS and CDR2 is YFSETQ in the germline V gene. CDR3 bases: TGCGCCAGCAGCTTGACCTCCTACGAGCAGTACTTC. It translates to CASSLTSYEQYF.

V usage is TRBV9 and J usage is TRBJ2-7; TRBD1 matches at 8 bases. The CDR3 is made up of 17 amino acids. Trimming cost V 0 bases and J 5 bases; bases outside gene matches: 13. Germline lookup yields CDR1 SGDLS and CDR2 YYNGEE. Here the CDR3 reads CASSVGGTGPVGNEQYF. CDR3 nucleotide sequence: TGTGCCAGCAGCGTAGGGGGGACAGGTCCCGTAGGGAACGAGCAGTACTTC.

Ten or more counts support this clone. The chain links TRBV7-2 to TRBJ1-3; TRBD1 aligns across 10 bases. Germline-derived CDR1 and CDR2 are SGHTA and FQGNSA. The V and J ends lost 0 bases and 2 bases, in that order; junction bases with no gene match: 4. This CDR3 contains 17 residues. The CDR3 region has the DNA TGTGCCAGCAGCTTAGCGGGACAGGGGATGACTGGAAACACCATATATTTT. Protein: CASSLAGQGMTGNTIYF. Combining the CDR3 with reference TRBV7-2 and TRBJ1-3 gives the whole variable domain GAGVSQSPSNKVTEKGKDVELRCDPISGHTALYWYRQSLGQGLEFLIYFQGNSAPDKSGLPSDRFSAERTGGSVSTLTIQRTQQEDSAVYLCASSLAGQGMTGNTIYFGEGSWLTVV.

This clone was recorded only once. This chain uses TRBV19 with TRBJ1-1, with TRBD1 as a possible D gene (5 bases). Germline V gene lookup returns CDR1 LNHDA and CDR2 SQIVND (reference sequence). Trimming took off 5 bases at V and 1 base at J, with 11 bases between the two ends. The CDR3 has 14 amino acids. The CDR3 DNA reads as TGTGCCAGTAGTCTACCAACAGGGAACACTGAAGCTTTCTTT. Its translation: CASSLPTGNTEAFF.

The chain carries TRBV5-6 and TRBJ1-2, with a possible D match to TRBD1 (6 bases). V shed 2 bases and J shed 8 bases, with 10 bases lying between them. The CDR3 consists of 12 residues. Germline CDR1 SGHDT, CDR2 YYEEEE. The CDR3 bases are TGTGCCAGCAGCTTTTCAGGGGACGGCTACACCTTC. Protein sequence: CASSFSGDGYTF.

The chain joins TRBV11-2 to TRBJ2-1, with TRBD1 as a possible D gene (9 bases). CDR1 and CDR2 from the germline V gene are SGHAT and FQNNGV. CDR3 length: 18 amino acids. V gave up 7 bases and J gave up 7 bases, with 29 bases separating them. The CDR3 spells CASNRGGWRDREINEQFF. CDR3 nucleotide sequence: TGTGCCAGCAACCGCGGGGGGTGGAGGGACAGGGAAATTAATGAGCAGTTCTTC.

The chain joins TRBV6-1 to TRBJ2-7; 9 positions match TRBD1. The CDR3 has 14 amino acids. V trimming: 6 bases; J trimming: 3 bases; junction bases outside the gene matches: 6. Germline V CDR1 and CDR2: MNHNS, SASEGT. This CDR3 is CASSLGQGSYEQYF. In DNA form, the CDR3 reads TGTGCCAGCAGCCTCGGACAGGGGAGCTACGAGCAGTACTTC.